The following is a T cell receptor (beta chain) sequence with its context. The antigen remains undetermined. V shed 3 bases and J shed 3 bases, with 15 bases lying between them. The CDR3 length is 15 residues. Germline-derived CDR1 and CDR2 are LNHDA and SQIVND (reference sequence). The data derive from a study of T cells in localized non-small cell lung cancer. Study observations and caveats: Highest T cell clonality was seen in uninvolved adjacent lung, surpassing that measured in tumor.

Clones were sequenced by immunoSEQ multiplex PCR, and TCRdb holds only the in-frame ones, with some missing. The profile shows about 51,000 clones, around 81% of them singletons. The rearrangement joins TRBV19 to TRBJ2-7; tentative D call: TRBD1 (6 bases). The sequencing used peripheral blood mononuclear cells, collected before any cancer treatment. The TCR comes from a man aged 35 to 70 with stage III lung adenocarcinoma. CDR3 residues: CASSIKTGWIYEQYF. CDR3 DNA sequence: TGTGCCAGTAGTATCAAGACAGGCTGGATCTACGAGCAGTACTTC.